This T cell receptor (beta chain) was recovered during a study of blood T cell repertoires in COVID-19. Study details: PBMCs, B-cell-depleted T cells, or T cells provided the cDNA or gDNA that made up the material.

Recruits, aged roughly 18 to 89 years, lived in 24 US areas. Two negative PCRs, clearance, or symptom resolution were required of recovered Cohort 3 donors. Trimming took off 4 bases at V and 3 bases at J, with 22 bases between the two ends. The germline gives CDR1 SGHDN, CDR2 FVKESK. This CDR3 is built from 18 residues. In the original processing: Amplification with reference gene primers provided the estimates of nucleated cell counts. The repertoire was sequenced with immunoSEQ multiplex PCR; TCRdb's copy has only in-frame clones and lacks some. V, J and clone size are those of that table, while D and trimming were read from the DNA. In the table there are 150,000 or so clones, under 90% of which are singletons.

This receptor was taken from a woman aged 55-75 years who had recovered from COVID-19. This rearrangement joins TRBV14 to TRBJ2-1; D possibly corresponds to TRBD1 (5 bases). Source material: PBMCs or T cells enriched from blood (not recorded which). CDR3 coding DNA: TGTGCCAGCAGCCCATTAGGCCCGCAGGGCCACTACTACAATGAGCAGTTCTTC. Residues: CASSPLGPQGHYYNEQFF.